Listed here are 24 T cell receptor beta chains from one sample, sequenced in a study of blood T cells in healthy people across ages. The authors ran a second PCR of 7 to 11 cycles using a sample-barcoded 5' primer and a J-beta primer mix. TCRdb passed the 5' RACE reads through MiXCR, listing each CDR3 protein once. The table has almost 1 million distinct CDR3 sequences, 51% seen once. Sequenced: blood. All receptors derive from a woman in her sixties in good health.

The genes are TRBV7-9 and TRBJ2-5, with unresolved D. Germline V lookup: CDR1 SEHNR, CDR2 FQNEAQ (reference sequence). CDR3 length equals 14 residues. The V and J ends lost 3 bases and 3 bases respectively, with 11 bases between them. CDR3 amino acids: CASSFYTEKETQYF. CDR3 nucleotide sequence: TGTGCCAGCAGCTTTTATACAGAAAAAGAGACCCAGTACTTC.

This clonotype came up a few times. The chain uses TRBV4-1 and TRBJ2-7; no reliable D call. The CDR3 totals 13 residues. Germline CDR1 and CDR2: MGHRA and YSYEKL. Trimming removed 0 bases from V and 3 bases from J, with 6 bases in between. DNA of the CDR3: TGCGCCAGCAGCCAAGAAGGGATCTACGAGCAGTACTTC. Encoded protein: CASSQEGIYEQYF.

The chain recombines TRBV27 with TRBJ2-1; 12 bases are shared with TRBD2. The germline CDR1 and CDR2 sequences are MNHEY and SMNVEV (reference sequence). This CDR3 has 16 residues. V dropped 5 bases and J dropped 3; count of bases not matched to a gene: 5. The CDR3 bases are TGTGCCAGCAGTATAAGACTAGCGGGAGTCTACAATGAGCAGTTCTTC. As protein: CASSIRLAGVYNEQFF.

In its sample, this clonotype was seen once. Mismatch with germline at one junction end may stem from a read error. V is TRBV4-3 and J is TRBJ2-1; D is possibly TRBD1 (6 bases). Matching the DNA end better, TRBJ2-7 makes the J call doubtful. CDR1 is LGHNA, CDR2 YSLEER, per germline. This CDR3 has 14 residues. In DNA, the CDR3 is TGCGCCAGCAACCAAGATCGGCAGGGGAGCGAGCAGTACTTC. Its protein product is CASNQDRQGSEQYF.

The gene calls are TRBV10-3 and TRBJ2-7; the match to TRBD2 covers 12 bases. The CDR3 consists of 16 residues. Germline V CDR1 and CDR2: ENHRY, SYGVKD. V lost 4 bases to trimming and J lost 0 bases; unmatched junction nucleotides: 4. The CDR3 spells CAISGPTSGSSYEQYF. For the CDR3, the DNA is TGTGCCATCAGTGGACCGACTAGCGGGAGCTCCTACGAGCAGTACTTC.

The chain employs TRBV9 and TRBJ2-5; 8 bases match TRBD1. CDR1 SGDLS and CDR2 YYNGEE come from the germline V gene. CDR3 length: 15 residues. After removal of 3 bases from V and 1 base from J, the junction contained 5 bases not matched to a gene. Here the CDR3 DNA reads TGTGCCAGCAGCGACCTGACAGGGGTCCAAGAGACCCAGTACTTC. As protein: CASSDLTGVQETQYF.

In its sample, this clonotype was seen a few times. The CDR3 here is CASIAGEIQETQYF. Here the CDR3 DNA reads TGTGCCAGCATTGCGGGAGAGATTCAAGAGACCCAGTACTTC. This sequence joins TRBV2 and TRBJ2-5; 7 bases are shared with TRBD2. The V gene end was trimmed by 7 bases and the J gene end by 2 bases; junction bases not matched to a gene: 7. The CDR3 length is 14 residues. Germline V gene lookup returns CDR1 SNHLY and CDR2 FYNNEI.

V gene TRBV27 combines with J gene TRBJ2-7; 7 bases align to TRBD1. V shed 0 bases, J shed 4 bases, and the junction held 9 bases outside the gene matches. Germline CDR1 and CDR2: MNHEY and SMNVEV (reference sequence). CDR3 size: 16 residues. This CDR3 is CASSLSVGQVNYEQYF. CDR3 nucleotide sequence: TGTGCCAGCAGTTTATCGGTCGGACAGGTGAATTACGAGCAGTACTTC.

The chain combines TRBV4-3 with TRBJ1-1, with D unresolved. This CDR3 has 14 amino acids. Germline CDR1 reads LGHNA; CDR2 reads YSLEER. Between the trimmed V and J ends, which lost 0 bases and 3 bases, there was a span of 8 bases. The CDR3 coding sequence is TGCGCCAGCAGCCAAGATCTCGGAGACACTGAAGCTTTCTTT. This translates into CASSQDLGDTEAFF.

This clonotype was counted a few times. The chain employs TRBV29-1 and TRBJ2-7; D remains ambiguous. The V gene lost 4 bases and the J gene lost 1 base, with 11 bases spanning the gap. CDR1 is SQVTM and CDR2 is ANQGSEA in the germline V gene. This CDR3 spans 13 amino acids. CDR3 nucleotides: TGCAGCGTTGTAGGTGGGGATTCCTACGAGCAGTACTTC. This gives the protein CSVVGGDSYEQYF.

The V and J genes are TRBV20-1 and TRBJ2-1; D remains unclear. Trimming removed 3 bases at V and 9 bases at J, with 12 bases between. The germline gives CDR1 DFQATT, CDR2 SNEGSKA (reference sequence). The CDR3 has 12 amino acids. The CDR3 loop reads CSARVQAFEQFF. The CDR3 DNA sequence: TGCAGTGCTAGGGTTCAAGCTTTTGAGCAGTTCTTC.

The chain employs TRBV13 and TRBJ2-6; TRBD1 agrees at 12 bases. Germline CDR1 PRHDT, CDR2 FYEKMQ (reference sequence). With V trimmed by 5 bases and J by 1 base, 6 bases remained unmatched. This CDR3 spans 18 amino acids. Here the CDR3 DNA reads TGTGCCAGCAGCGACCGGGACAGGGGGCTATCTGGGGCCAACGTCCTGACTTTC. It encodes CASSDRDRGLSGANVLTF.

CDR3 nucleotides: TGCAGCGTTCGACTAGCGGAGGGAGGGGATACGCAGTATTTT. It codes for CSVRLAEGGDTQYF. The V and J genes are TRBV29-1 and TRBJ2-3, with 9 bases aligning to TRBD2. V lost 5 bases, J lost 6 bases, and 9 bases stayed unmatched. Germline V gene sequence: CDR1 SQVTM, CDR2 ANQGSEA. There are 14 residues in the CDR3.

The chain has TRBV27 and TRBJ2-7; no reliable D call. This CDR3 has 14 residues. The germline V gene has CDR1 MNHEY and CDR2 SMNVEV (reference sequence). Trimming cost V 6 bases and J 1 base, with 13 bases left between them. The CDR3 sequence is CASRYKPESYEQYF. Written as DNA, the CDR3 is TGTGCCAGCAGGTATAAGCCCGAGTCCTACGAGCAGTACTTC.

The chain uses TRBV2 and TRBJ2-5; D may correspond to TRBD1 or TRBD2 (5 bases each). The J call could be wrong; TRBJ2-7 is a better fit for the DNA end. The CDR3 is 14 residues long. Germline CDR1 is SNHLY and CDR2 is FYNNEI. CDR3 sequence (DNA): TGTGCCAGCATTCAAGAGAGCCGGGACCGCGAGCAGTACTTC. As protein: CASIQESRDREQYF.

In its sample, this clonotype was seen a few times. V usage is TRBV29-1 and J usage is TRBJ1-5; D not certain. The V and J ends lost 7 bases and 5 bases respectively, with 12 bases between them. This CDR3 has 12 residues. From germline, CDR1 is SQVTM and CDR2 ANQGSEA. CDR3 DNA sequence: TGCAGCGCCCAACGGGAGGATCAGCCCCAGCATTTT. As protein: CSAQREDQPQHF.

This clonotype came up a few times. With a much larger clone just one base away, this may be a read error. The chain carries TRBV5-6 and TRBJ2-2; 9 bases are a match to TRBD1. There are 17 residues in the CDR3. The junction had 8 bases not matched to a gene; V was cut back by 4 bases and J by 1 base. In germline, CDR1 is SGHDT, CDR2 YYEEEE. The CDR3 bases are TGTGCCAGCAGCCTGACAGGGGGGGCTGGGAACACCGGGGAGCTGTTTTTT. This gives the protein CASSLTGGAGNTGELFF. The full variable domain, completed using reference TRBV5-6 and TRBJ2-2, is DAGVTQSPTHLIKTRGQQVTLRCSPKSGHDTVSWYQQALGQGPQFIFQYYEEEERQRGNFPDRFSGHQFPNYSSELNVNALLLGDSALYLCASSLTGGAGNTGELFFGEGSRLTVL.

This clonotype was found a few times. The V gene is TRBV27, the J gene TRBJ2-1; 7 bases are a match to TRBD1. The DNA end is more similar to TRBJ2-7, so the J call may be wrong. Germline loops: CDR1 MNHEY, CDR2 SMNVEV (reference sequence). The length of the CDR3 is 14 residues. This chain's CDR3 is CASSSTGTRSEQYF. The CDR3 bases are TGTGCCAGCAGTTCGACAGGGACGAGGAGCGAGCAGTACTTC.

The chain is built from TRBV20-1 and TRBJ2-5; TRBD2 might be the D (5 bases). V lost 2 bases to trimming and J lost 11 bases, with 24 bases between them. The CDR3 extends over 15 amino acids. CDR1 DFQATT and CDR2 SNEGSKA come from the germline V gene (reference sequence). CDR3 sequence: CSARPNDGGFGEQYF. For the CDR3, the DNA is TGCAGTGCTAGACCGAACGACGGTGGCTTCGGGGAGCAGTACTTC.

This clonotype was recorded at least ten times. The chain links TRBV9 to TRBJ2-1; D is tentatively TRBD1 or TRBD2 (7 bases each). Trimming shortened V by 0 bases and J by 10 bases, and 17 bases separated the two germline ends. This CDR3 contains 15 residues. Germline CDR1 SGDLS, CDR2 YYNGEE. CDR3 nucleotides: TGTGCCAGCAGCGTAGCTCGACAGGGAGGGGGGGAGCAGTTCTTC. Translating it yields CASSVARQGGGEQFF.

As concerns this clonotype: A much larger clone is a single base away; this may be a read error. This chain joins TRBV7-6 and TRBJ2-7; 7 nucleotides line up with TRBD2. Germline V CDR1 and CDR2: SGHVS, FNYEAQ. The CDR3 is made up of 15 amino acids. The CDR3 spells CTSSPSAASGHEQYF. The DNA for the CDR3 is TGTACCAGCAGCCCTTCGGCGGCTAGCGGCCACGAGCAGTACTTC.

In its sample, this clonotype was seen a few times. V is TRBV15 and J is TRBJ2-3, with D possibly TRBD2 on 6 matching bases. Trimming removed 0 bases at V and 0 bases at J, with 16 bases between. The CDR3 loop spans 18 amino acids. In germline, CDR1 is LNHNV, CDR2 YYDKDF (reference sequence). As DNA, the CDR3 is TGTGCCACCAGCAGAGACCTCCTCCGGGGGTCTAGCACAGATACGCAGTATTTT. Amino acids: CATSRDLLRGSSTDTQYF.

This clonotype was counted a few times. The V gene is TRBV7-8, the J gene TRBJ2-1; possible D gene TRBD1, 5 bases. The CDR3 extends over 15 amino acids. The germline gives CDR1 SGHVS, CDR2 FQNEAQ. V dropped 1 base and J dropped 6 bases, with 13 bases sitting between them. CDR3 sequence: CASSLGDSRANEQFF. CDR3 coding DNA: TGTGCCAGCAGCTTAGGGGATAGCAGGGCCAATGAGCAGTTCTTC. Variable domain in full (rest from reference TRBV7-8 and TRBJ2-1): GAGVSQSPRYKVAKRGQDVALRCDPISGHVSLFWYQQALGQGPEFLTYFQNEAQLDKSGLPSDRFFAERPEGSVSTLKIQRTQQEDSAVYLCASSLGDSRANEQFFGPGTRLTVL.

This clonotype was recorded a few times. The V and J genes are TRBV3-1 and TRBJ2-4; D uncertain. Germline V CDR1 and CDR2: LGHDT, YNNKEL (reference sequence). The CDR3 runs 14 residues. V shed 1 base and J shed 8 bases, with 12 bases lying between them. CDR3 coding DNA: TGTGCCAGCAGCCAAGGGCGGTATATCGACATTCAGTACTTC. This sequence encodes CASSQGRYIDIQYF.